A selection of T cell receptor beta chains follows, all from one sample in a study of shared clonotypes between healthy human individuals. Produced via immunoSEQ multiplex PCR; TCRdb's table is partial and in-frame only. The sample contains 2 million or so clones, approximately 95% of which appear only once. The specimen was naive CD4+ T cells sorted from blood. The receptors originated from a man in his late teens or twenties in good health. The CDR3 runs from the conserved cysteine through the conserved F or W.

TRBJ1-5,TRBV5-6,CASSFGVWGVQGNQPQHF
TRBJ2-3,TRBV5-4,CASSGTSGGVTDTQYF
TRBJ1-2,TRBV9,CASSPEPNYGYTF
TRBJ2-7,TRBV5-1,CASSSQGTYEQYF
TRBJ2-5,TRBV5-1,CASTPGGTGVETQYF
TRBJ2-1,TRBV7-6,CASSTAQGAYNEQFF
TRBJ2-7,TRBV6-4,CASLDGVFGGGDRVF
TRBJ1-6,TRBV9,CASSARGQGQAPLHF
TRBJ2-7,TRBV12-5,CASGLVLTGDFYEQYF
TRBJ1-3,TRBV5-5,CASSLASGFPGNTIYF
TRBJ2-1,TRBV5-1,CASTKEGVSYNEQFF
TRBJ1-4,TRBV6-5,CASSYSRQRGNEKLFF
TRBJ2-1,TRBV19,CASSIGVNSYNEQFF
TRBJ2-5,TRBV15,CATSRDHGTTTQETQYF
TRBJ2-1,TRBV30,CAQTSGSYNEQFF
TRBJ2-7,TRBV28,CASSFGSASGRGLSEQYF
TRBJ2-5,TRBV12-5,CASGSHQETQYF
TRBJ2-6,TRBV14,CASSQGGRSSGANVLTF
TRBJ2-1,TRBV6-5,CASSYSRVYEQFF
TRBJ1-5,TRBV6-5,CASSRSSNQPQHF
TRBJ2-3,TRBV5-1,CASTPGTIPSDTQYF
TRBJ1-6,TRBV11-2,CASSLGERSPLHF
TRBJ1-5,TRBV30,CAWSLEGTVNQPQHF
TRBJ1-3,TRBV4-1,CASSPFTGSRNTIYF
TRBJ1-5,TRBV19,CASSPRTDSNQPQHF
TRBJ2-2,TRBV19,CASSVLFGTGELFF
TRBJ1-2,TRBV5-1,CASSLALGEDGYTF
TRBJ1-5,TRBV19,CASSTDRVNQPQHF
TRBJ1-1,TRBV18,CASSPSMNTEAFF
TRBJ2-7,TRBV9,CASSPRTESYEQYF
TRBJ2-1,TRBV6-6,CASSAAGAPGNNEQFF
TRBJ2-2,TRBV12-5,CASGLVSRSGAPGELFF
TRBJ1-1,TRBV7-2,CASSPPGTYTEAFF
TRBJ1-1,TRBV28,CASSLWDRAGTEAFF
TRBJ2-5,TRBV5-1,CASSSQGAEETQYF
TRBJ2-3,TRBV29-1,CSVQGGRGTDTQYF
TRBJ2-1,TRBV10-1,CASSDFTGEGYNEQFF
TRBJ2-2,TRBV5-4,CASSLVDTGELFF
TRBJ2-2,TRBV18,CASSPQLSGNTGELFF
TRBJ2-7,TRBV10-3,CAISRQEIYEQYF